Sequencing of this TCR beta chain was carried out in a study of blood T cell repertoires in COVID-19. Study-wide background: COVID-19 samples collected from the United States, Italy and Spain covered acute and convalescent phases. PBMCs, B-cell-depleted T cells, or T cells were the source of the cDNA or gDNA that made up the material.

Methods used by the authors: Quantification of nucleated cells was approximated via reference gene primer amplification. Only in-frame clones appear in the TCRdb table, and some are missing; sequencing was by immunoSEQ multiplex PCR. For V, J and clone size, that table is used; D and trimming come from the DNA. The sample contains 260,000 or so clones, around 90% of which appear only once. The CDR3 runs to 15 residues. Germline lookup yields CDR1 LNHDA and CDR2 SQIVND (reference sequence). J was trimmed by 3 bases and V by 1 base; bases with no gene match: 5. This sequence originates from a human donor in a cohort sampled during active COVID-19. This chain joins TRBV19 and TRBJ2-7, with 8 bases matching TRBD2. Sequenced input: peripheral blood. DNA of the CDR3: TGTGCCAGTAGTATAGTGAGCGGGAGTGTCTACGAGCAGTACTTC. It codes for CASSIVSGSVYEQYF.